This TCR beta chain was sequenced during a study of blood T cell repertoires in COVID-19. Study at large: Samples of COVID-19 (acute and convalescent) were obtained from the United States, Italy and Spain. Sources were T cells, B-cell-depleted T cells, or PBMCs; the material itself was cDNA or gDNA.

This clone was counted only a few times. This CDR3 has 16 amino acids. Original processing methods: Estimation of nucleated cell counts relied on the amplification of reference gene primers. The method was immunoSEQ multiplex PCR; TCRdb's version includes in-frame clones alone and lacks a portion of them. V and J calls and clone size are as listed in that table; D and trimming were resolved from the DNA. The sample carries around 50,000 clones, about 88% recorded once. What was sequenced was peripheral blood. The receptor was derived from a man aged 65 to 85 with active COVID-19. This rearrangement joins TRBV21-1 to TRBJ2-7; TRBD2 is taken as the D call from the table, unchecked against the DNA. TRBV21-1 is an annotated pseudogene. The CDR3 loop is CASSKVGGTSGYEQYF. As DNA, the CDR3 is TGTGCCAGCAGCAAAGTAGGCGGAACAAGCGGCTACGAGCAGTACTTC.